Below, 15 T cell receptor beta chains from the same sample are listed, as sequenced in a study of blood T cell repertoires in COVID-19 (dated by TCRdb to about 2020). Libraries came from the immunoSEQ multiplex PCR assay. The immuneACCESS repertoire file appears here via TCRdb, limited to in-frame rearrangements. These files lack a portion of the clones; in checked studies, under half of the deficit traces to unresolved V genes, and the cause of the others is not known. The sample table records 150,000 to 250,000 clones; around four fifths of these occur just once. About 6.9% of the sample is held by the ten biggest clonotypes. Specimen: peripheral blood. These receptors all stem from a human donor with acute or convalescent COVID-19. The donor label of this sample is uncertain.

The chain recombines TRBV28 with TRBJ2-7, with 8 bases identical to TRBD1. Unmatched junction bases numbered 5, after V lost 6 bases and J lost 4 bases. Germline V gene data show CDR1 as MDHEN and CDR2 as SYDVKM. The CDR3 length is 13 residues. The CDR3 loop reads CASRDRDRYEQYF. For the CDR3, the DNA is TGTGCCAGCAGGGACAGGGATAGATACGAGCAGTACTTC.

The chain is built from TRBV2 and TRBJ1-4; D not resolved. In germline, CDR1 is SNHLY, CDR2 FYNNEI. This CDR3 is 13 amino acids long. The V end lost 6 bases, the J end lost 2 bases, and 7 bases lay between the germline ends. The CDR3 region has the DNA TGTGCCAGCAGGCCTCGGACTAATGAAAAACTGTTTTTT. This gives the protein CASRPRTNEKLFF.

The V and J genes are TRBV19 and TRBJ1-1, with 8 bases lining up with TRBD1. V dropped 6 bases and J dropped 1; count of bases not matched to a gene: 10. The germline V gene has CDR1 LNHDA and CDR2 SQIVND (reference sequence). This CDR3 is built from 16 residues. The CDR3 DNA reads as TGTGCCAGTAGGCCGATTTACAGGGGGAGGAACACTGAAGCTTTCTTT. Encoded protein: CASRPIYRGRNTEAFF.

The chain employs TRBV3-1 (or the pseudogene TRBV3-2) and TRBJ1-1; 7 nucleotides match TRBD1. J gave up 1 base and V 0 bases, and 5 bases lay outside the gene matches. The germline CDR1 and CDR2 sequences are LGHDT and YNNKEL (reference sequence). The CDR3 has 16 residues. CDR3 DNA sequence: TGTGCCAGCAGCCAAGATCTAGACAGGGAGAACACTGAAGCTTTCTTT. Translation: CASSQDLDRENTEAFF.

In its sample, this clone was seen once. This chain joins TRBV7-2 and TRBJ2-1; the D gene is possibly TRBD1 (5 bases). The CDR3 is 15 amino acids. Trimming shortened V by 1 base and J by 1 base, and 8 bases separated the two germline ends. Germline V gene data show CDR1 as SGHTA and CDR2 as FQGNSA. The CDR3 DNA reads TGTGCCAGCAGCTTAGAGGGGAAATCCTACAATGAGCAGTTCTTC. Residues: CASSLEGKSYNEQFF.

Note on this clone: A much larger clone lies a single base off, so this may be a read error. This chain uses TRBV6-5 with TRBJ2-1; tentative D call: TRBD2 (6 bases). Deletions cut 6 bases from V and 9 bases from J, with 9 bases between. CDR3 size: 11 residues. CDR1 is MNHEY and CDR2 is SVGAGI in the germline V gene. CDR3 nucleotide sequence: TGTGCCAGCAGGGGGACTGGTGAGCAGTTCTTC. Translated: CASRGTGEQFF.

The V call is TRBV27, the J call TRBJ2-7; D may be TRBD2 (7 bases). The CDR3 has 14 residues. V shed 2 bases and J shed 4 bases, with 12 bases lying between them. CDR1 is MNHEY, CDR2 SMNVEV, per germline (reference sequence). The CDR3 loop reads CASSLRGGRYEQYF. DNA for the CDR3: TGTGCCAGCAGTTTACGCGGGGGCAGGTACGAGCAGTACTTC.

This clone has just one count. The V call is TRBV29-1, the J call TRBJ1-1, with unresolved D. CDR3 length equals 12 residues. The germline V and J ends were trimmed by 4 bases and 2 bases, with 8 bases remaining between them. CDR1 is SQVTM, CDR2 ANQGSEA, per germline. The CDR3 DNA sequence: TGCAGCGTTGCTGTCGGTAACACTGAAGCTTTCTTT. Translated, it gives CSVAVGNTEAFF. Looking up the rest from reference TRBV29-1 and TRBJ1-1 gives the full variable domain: SAVISQKPSRDICQRGTSLTIQCQVDSQVTMMFWYRQQPGQSLTLIATANQGSEATYESGFVIDKFPISRPNLTFSTLTVSNMSPEDSSIYLCSVAVGNTEAFFGQGTRLTVV.

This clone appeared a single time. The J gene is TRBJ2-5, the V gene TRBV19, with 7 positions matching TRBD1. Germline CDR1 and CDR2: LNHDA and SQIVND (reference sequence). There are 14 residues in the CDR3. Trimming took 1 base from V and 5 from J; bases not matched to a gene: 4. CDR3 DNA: TGTGCCAGTAGTATAGCCGACAGGGTGGAGACCCAGTACTTC. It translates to CASSIADRVETQYF.

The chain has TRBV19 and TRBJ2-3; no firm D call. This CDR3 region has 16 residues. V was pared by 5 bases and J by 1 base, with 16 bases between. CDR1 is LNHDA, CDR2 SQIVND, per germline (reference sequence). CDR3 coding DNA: TGTGCCAGTAGTGCCTCGGAGTCATGGGGCACAGATACGCAGTATTTT. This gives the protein CASSASESWGTDTQYF. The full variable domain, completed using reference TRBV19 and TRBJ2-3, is DGGITQSPKYLFRKEGQNVTLSCEQNLNHDAMYWYRQDPGQGLRLIYYSQIVNDFQKGDIAEGYSVSREKKESFPLTVTSAQKNPTAFYLCASSASESWGTDTQYFGPGTRLTVL.

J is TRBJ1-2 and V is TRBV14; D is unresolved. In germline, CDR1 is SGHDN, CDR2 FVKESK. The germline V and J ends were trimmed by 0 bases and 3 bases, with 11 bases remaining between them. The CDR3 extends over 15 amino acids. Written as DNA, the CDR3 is TGTGCCAGCAGCCAAGATTCCCCCTACTACTATGGCTACACCTTC. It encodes CASSQDSPYYYGYTF. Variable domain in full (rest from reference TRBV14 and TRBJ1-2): EAGVTQFPSHSVIEKGQTVTLRCDPISGHDNLYWYRRVMGKEIKFLLHFVKESKQDESGMPNNRFLAERTGGTYSTLKVQPAELEDSGVYFCASSQDSPYYYGYTFGSGTRLTVV.

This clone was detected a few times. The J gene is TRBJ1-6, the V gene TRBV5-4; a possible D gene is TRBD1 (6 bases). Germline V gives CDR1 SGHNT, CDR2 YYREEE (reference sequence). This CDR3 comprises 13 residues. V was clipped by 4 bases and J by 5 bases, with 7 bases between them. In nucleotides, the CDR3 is TGTGCCAGCAGCCGGACAGATAATTCACCCCTCCACTTT. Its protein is CASSRTDNSPLHF.

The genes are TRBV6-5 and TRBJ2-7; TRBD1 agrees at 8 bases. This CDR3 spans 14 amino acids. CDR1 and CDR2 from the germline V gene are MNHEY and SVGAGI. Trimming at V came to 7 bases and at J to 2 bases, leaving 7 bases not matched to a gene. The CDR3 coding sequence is TGTGCCAGCACCGCCGGGACAGGCCCCTACGAGCAGTACTTC. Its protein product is CASTAGTGPYEQYF.

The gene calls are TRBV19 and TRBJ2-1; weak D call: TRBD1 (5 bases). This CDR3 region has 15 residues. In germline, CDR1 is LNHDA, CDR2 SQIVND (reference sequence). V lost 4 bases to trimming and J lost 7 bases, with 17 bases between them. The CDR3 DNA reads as TGTGCCAGTAGTAACTCGGACATATCCGTAAATGAGCAGTTCTTC. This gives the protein CASSNSDISVNEQFF.

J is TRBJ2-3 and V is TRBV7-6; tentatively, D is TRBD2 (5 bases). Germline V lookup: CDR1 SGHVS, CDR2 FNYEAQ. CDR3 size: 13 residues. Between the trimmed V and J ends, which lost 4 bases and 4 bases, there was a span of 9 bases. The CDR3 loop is CASSYSGADTQYF. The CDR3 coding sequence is TGTGCCAGCAGCTACAGCGGTGCAGATACGCAGTATTTT.